The 7 T cell receptor beta chains below all came from one sample that was sequenced in a study of response to subunit inactivated influenza vaccine. TCRdb re-called the RT-PCR reads with MiXCR, one entry per CDR3 protein. The data contain around 760,000 distinct CDR3 sequences, 11% to 15% of them singletons. The sample consisted of PBMCs from blood, taken 14 days before vaccination. The receptor set was obtained from a man aged 45 to 65 who received an inactivated influenza vaccine.

The rearrangement links TRBV5-1 to TRBJ2-7, with 13 positions matching TRBD2. J gave up 5 bases and V 4 bases, and 6 bases lay outside the gene matches. Germline CDR1 and CDR2: SGHRS and YFSETQ. This CDR3 has 15 amino acids. This CDR3 reads CASSPRTSGGHEQYF. As DNA, the CDR3 is TGCGCCAGCAGCCCCCGGACTAGCGGGGGCCACGAGCAGTACTTC.

This clonotype has just a few counts. The J gene is TRBJ1-5, the V gene TRBV6-1, with a tentative D call TRBD1 (6 bases). Trimming left V 6 bases short and J 5 bases short, with 14 bases between. Germline V lookup: CDR1 MNHNS, CDR2 SASEGT. The CDR3 loop spans 14 amino acids. CDR3 in amino acids: CASRSGGRDQPQHF. CDR3 bases: TGTGCCAGCAGATCGGGGGGGCGTGATCAGCCCCAGCATTTT.

This clonotype has ten or more counts. The chain is built from TRBV7-8 and TRBJ1-6; D not resolved. The length of the CDR3 is 15 residues. Trimming took 5 bases from V and 7 from J, leaving 15 bases between them. Germline V gene sequence: CDR1 SGHVS, CDR2 FQNEAQ. The CDR3 sequence is CASSPRTVGNSPLHF. The DNA for the CDR3 is TGTGCCAGCAGCCCGCGGACGGTTGGGAATTCACCCCTCCACTTT.

This clonotype has a handful of counts. This rearrangement joins TRBV6-5 to TRBJ2-3; D is ambiguous. With 0 bases removed from V and 0 bases from J, the gap between germline ends came to 7 bases. Germline V CDR1 and CDR2: MNHEY, SVGAGI. The CDR3 runs to 15 residues. In nucleotides, the CDR3 is TGTGCCAGCAGTTACTCGGCGCTTAGCACAGATACGCAGTATTTT. It specifies CASSYSALSTDTQYF.

This chain joins TRBV12-3 or TRBV12-4 and TRBJ2-5; 10 bases match TRBD1. V shed 5 bases and J 5 bases; nucleotides not matched to a gene: 5. There are 14 residues in the CDR3. This CDR3 reads CASSKGQGFETQYF. The CDR3 bases are TGTGCCAGCAGTAAGGGACAGGGGTTTGAGACCCAGTACTTC.

This clonotype was seen only a few times. The chain joins TRBV7-2 to TRBJ2-7; no reliable D call. The CDR3 spans 12 residues. Germline CDR1 and CDR2: SGHTA and FQGNSA. V lost 1 base, J lost 5 bases, and 6 bases lay in between. The CDR3 reads CASSLVKHEQYF. Here the CDR3 DNA reads TGTGCCAGCAGCTTAGTCAAGCACGAGCAGTACTTC.

The genes are TRBV15 and TRBJ1-3; possibly TRBD1 for D (5 bases). The length of the CDR3 is 16 residues. Trimming stripped 0 bases from V and 3 bases from J, with 12 bases between. Germline V gives CDR1 LNHNV, CDR2 YYDKDF (reference sequence). The DNA for the CDR3 is TGTGCCACCAGCAGAGATAGGGGCGCCGATGGAAACACCATATATTTT. Protein: CATSRDRGADGNTIYF. The full variable domain, in which reference TRBV15 and TRBJ1-3 provide the parts outside the CDR3, is DAMVIQNPRYQVTQFGKPVTLSCSQTLNHNVMYWYQQKSSQAPKLLFHYYDKDFNNEADTPDNFQSRRPNTSFCFLDIRSPGLGDTAMYLCATSRDRGADGNTIYFGEGSWLTVV.